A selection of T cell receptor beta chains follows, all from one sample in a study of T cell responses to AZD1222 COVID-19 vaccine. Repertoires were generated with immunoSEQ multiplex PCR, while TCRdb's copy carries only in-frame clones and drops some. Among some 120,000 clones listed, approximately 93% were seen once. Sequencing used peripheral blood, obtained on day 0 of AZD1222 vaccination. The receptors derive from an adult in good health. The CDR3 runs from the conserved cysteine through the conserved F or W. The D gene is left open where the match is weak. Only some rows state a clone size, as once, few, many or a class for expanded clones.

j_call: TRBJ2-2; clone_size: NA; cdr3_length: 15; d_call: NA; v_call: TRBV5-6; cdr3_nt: TGTGCCAGCAGCCGTATCAGCGCGAACACCGGGGAGCTGTTTTTT; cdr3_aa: CASSRISANTGELFF
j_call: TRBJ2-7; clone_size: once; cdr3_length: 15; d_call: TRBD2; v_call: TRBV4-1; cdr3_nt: TGCGCCAGCAGCCTCGGGACTAGCGGTCCCTACGAGCAGTACTTC; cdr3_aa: CASSLGTSGPYEQYF
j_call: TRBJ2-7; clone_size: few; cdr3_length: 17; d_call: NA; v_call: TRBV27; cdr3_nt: TGTGCCAGCGGGATTTCTCTCGTAAGGGGATCAATGAACGAGCAGTACTTC; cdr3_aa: CASGISLVRGSMNEQYF
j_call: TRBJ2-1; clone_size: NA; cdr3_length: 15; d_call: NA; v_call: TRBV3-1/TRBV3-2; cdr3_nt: TGTGCCAGCAGCCAAAAGGCTACCCCCTACAATGAGCAGTTCTTC; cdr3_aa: CASSQKATPYNEQFF
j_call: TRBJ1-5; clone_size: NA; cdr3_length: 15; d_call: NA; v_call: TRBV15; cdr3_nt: TGTGCCACCAGCAGAGATCGCAGTTTAAATCAGCCCCAGCATTTT; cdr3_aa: CATSRDRSLNQPQHF
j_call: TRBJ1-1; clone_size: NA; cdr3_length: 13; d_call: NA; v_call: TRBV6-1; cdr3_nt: TGTGCCAGCAGTGATAGCCGGGACTTAGAAGCTTTCTTT; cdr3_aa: CASSDSRDLEAFF
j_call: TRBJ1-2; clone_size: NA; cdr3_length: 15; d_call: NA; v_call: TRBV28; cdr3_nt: TGTGCCAGCAGCGCCCCTGGGGACCGACCCTATGGCTACACCTTC; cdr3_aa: CASSAPGDRPYGYTF
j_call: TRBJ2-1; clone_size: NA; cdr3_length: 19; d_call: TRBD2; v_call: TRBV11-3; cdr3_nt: TGTGCCAGCAGCCCAGAAATAGCGGGAGAAAGTGGGGCCTACAATGAGCAGTTCTTC; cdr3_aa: CASSPEIAGESGAYNEQFF
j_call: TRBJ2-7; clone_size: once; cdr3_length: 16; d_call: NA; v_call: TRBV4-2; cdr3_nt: TGTGCCAGCAGCCAAGGGGGTGCGGGCAGTTCCTACGAGCAGTACTTC; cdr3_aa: CASSQGGAGSSYEQYF
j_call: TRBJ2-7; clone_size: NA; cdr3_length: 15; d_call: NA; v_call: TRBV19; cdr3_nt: TGTGCCAGTAGGGGCGCAACTCGCGGGTCCTACGAGCAGTACTTC; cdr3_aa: CASRGATRGSYEQYF
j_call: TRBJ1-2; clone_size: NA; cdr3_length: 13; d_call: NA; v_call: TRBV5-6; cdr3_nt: TGTGCCAGCAGCACCGACAGACTCTATGGCTACACCTTC; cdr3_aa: CASSTDRLYGYTF
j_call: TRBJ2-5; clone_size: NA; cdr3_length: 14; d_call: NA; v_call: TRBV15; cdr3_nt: TGTGCCACCAGCGCTGCCGGCCCTCAAGAGACCCAGTACTTC; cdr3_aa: CATSAAGPQETQYF
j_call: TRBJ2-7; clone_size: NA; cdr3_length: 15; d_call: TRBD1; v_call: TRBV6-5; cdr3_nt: TGTGCCAGCACGCTCGGGACAGGGGGATCCTACGAGCAGTACTTC; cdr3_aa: CASTLGTGGSYEQYF
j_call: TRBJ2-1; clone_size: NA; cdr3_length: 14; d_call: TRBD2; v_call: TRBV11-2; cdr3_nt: TGTGCCAGCAGCTTTATACGGGAGGGTGGTGAGCAGTTCTTC; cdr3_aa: CASSFIREGGEQFF
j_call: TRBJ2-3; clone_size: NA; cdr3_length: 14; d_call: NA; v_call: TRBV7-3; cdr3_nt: TGTGCCAGCAGCCCCCCAAACGTGGGGGATACGCAGTATTTT; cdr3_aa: CASSPPNVGDTQYF
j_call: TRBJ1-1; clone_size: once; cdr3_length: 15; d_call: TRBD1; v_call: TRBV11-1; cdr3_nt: TGTGCCAGCAGCCGACAGGGGGCCGGAGGGACTGAAGCTTTCTTT; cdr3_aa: CASSRQGAGGTEAFF
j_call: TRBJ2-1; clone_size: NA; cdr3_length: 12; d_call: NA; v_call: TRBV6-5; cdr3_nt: TGTGCCACCAGTCGGTCGAACAATGAGCAGTTCTTC; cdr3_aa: CATSRSNNEQFF
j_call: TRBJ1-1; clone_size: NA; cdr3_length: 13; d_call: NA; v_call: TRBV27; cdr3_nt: TGTGCCAGCAATAGGAGGGAGGGCACTGAAGCTTTCTTT; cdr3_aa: CASNRREGTEAFF
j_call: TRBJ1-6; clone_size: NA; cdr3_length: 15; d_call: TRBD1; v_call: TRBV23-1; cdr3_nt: TGCGCCAGCACCGCCTCCGACAGGGGGAATTCACCCCTCCACTTT; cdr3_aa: CASTASDRGNSPLHF
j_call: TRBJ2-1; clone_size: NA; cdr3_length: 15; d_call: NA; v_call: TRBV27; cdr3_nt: TGTGCCAGCATCGCCCCGACAGGGAGGAGGTATGAGCAGTTCTTC; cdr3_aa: CASIAPTGRRYEQFF
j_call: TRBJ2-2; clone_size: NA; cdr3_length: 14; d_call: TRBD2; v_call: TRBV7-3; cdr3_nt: TGTGCCAGCAGCTCATCAGCGGGGACCGGGGAGCTGTTTTTT; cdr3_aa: CASSSSAGTGELFF
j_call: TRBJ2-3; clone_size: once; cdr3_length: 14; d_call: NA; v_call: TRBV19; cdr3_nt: TGTGCCAGTAGCGGGACAACCCGCACAGATACGCAGTATTTT; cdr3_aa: CASSGTTRTDTQYF
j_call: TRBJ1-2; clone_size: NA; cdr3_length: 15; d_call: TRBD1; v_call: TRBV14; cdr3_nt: TGTGCCAGCACGAAGGGGACAGGGGGTCTCTATGGCTACACCTTC; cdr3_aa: CASTKGTGGLYGYTF
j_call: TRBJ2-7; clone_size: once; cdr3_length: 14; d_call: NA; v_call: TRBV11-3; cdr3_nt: TGTGCCAGCAGCCCCCGGGACATTCCCTACGAGCAGTACTTC; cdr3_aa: CASSPRDIPYEQYF
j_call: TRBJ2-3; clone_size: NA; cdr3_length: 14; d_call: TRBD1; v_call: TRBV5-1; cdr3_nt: TGCGCCAGCAGCTCGGGACAGGGTACAGATACGCAGTATTTT; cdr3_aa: CASSSGQGTDTQYF
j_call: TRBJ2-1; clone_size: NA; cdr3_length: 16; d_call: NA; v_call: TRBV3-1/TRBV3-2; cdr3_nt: TGTGCCAGCAGCCAGACGGGGGGCGGGGTTGGCGATGAGCAGTTCTTC; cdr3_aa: CASSQTGGGVGDEQFF
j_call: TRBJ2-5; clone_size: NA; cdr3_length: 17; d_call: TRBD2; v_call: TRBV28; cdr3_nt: TGTGCCAGCAACATAGCGGGAGGGTCTTTAGGGGAAGAGACCCAGTACTTC; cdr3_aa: CASNIAGGSLGEETQYF
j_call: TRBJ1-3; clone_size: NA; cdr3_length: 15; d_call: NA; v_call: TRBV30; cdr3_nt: TGTGCCTGGAGTTCGGACGCAGGGACTGGAAACACCATATATTTT; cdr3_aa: CAWSSDAGTGNTIYF
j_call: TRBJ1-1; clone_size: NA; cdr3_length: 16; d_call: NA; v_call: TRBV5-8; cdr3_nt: TGTGCCAGCAGTTATGAGGAGGGACCCGGGAACACTGAAGCTTTCTTT; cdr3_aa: CASSYEEGPGNTEAFF
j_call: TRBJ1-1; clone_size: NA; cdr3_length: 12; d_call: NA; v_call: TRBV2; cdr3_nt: TGTGCCAGCATTGACAGGTTGACTGAAGCTTTCTTT; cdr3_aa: CASIDRLTEAFF
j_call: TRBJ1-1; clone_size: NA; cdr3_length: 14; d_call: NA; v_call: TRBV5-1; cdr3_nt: TGCGCCAGCAGCCCCGGAAGCTGGGACACAGAAGCTTTCTTT; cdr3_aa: CASSPGSWDTEAFF
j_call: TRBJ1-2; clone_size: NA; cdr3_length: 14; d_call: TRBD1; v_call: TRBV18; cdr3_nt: TGTGCCAGCTCAGAGACAGGGGGCTCCTATGGCTACACCTTC; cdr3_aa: CASSETGGSYGYTF
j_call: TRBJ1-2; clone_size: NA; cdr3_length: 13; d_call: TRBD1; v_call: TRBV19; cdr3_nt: TGTGCCAGTAGTTTCCCGACAGGGGGAGGCTACACCTTC; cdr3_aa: CASSFPTGGGYTF
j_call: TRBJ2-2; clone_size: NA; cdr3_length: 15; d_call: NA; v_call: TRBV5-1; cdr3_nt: TGCGCCAGCAGCTTCGAGGGGGGTAGAACCGGGGAGCTGTTTTTT; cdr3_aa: CASSFEGGRTGELFF
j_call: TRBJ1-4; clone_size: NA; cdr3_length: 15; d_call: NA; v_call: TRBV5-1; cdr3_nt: TGCGCCAGCAGCTTGGGTCAGTCAACTAATGAAAAACTGTTTTTT; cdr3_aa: CASSLGQSTNEKLFF
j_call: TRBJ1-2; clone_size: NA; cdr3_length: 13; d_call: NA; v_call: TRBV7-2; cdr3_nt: TGTGCCAGCAGCGCGGGACCGCTCTATGGCTACACCTTC; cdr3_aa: CASSAGPLYGYTF
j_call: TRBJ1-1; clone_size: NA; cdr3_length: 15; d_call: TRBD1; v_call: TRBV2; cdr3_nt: TGTGCCAGCAGCCTTGGGGACAGTAGGTTGACTGAAGCTTTCTTT; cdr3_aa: CASSLGDSRLTEAFF
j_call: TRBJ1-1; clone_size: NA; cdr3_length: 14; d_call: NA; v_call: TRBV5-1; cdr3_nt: TGCGCCAGCAGCTCTAACTCCCTGAACACTGAAGCTTTCTTT; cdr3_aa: CASSSNSLNTEAFF